The present TCR beta chain was sequenced within a study of T cells in Graves' hyperthyroidism and ophthalmopathy. What was amplified from RNA transcripts were TCR beta CDR3 regions. First-round RT-PCR targeting the TCR CDR3 was performed with the HTBI primer set. TCRdb used MiXCR to reprocess the multiplex PCR reads, holding one entry per CDR3 protein. The top ten clones hold under 20% of a sample with roughly 500,000 distinct CDR3 sequences, just over 45% of them seen once. Notes on this clonotype: Its target is unknown.

The study, taken as a whole, reports: The model's output predicted ophthalmopathy at a median of roughly 6.9 months prior to onset. Most expanded thyroid clonotypes above 0.001 also appeared in blood. From stable hyperthyroidism, ophthalmopathy was separated by a 13 V-J model.

The sequence derives from an adult woman with Graves' disease, either hyperthyroidism or ophthalmopathy (not recorded which). Sequenced: peripheral blood or thyroid tissue (not recorded which).

The CDR3 here is CATSRGQGVSEAFF. CDR3 nucleotides: TGTGCCACCAGCAGAGGACAGGGGGTCTCTGAAGCTTTCTTT. V usage is TRBV15 and J usage is TRBJ1-1; 9 bases align to TRBD1. There are 14 residues in the CDR3. Germline assignment: CDR1 LNHNV and CDR2 YYDKDF (reference sequence). Unmatched junction bases numbered 3, after V lost 1 base and J lost 6 bases.